The clone carrying this T cell receptor (beta chain) has just one count. Its antigen is still unknown. V was shortened by 6 bases and J by 2 bases, with 7 bases between the two germline ends. CDR1 and CDR2 from the germline V gene are MNHNS and SASEGT. This CDR3 comprises 13 residues. The data are from a study of shared clonotypes between healthy human individuals. Study-level findings and limits: Sharing of clonotypes among donors was expected to vary with sequencing depth.

The repertoire was sequenced with immunoSEQ multiplex PCR; TCRdb's copy has only in-frame clones and lacks some. Of approximately 470,000 clones listed, roughly 80% are singletons. The chain employs TRBV6-1 and TRBJ2-2; D uncertain. The TCR was taken from a woman between 40 and 50 years old in good health. Some clones in this sample may be carry-over from other donors' samples. The sample consisted of PBMCs. CDR3 amino acids: CASSARNTGELFF. The CDR3 DNA reads TGTGCCAGCAGCGCCCGAAACACCGGGGAGCTGTTTTTT.